These 7 T cell receptor beta chains originate from one sample sequenced in a study of human T cells and chemical hapten exposure (dated by TCRdb to the early 2020s). Reading the label with the study, this specimen's time point is: patch test 2, 6 weeks after DPC sensitization. Interpreted using the paper, the treatment or condition label stands for: therapeutic diphenylcyclopropenone sensitization with weekly scalp DPC. Libraries were constructed by RACE. Sequencing was carried out with a NextSeq 500. TCRdb reprocessed the public reads (quality trimming at Q25 with fastp, clone calling with MiXCR) and kept in-frame beta chains. Each record represents a unique CDR3 protein, reported with the most common genes and DNA among its rows. This sample lists about 70,000 distinct CDR3 sequences; roughly 8.5% were detected once. In total, the top ten clones hold about 3% of the sample. This specimen consisted of whole blood, obtained in connection with sensitization to the hapten diphenylcyclopropenone (DPC). The receptors were sampled from a woman in her 50s with alopecia areata. Some clones in this sample may be carry-over from other donors' samples.

This clonotype was recorded many times. The chain employs TRBV12-3 or TRBV12-4 and TRBJ2-5, with 14 bases matching TRBD2. The length of the CDR3 is 18 residues. J was trimmed by 4 bases and V by 4 bases; bases with no gene match: 11. The CDR3 protein is CASSSGTSGGSDRETQYF. CDR3 bases: TGTGCCAGCAGTTCTGGGACTAGCGGGGGCTCAGACCGAGAGACCCAGTACTTC.

The gene calls are TRBV20-1 and TRBJ2-7, with TRBD1 as a possible D gene (6 bases). Trimming took 1 base from V and 5 from J, leaving 12 bases between them. CDR1 and CDR2 from the germline V gene are DFQATT and SNEGSKA (reference sequence). The CDR3 extends over 13 amino acids. CDR3 coding DNA: TGCAGTGCTAGAGTATCAGGGGTCCACGAGCAGTACTTC. Translated: CSARVSGVHEQYF.

Only a few counts were recorded for this clonotype. The chain recombines TRBV12-3 or TRBV12-4 with TRBJ1-5, with TRBD1 matching 8 bases. This CDR3 region has 15 residues. The V gene end was trimmed by 7 bases and the J gene end by 7 bases; junction bases not matched to a gene: 12. The CDR3 DNA follows: TGTGCCAGCAAGATTCAGGGGGCGCGGGAGCAGCCCCAGCATTTT. Protein sequence: CASKIQGAREQPQHF.

This clonotype turned up a few times. V usage is TRBV29-1 and J usage is TRBJ2-1, with TRBD1 matching 8 bases. Germline lookup yields CDR1 SQVTM and CDR2 ANQGSEA. V shed 0 bases and J 4 bases; nucleotides not matched to a gene: 5. This CDR3 contains 15 residues. The CDR3 here is CSVEDLGTGYNEQFF. Written as DNA, the CDR3 is TGCAGCGTTGAAGATTTGGGGACAGGTTACAATGAGCAGTTCTTC.

This clonotype has more than one count but fewer than ten. This chain connects TRBV12-3 or TRBV12-4 to TRBJ2-7, with D possibly being TRBD1 (5 bases). The CDR3 sequence is 14 residues long. Trimming removed 7 bases at V and 2 bases at J, with 15 bases between. The CDR3 here is CASNPFQGPYEQYF. The CDR3 DNA reads as TGTGCCAGCAACCCATTTCAGGGCCCCTACGAGCAGTACTTC.

J is TRBJ1-1 and V is TRBV5-1; tentatively, D is TRBD1 (5 bases). The CDR3 runs to 15 residues. V lost 4 bases to trimming and J lost 0 bases, with 13 bases between them. The V gene's germline CDR1 is SGHRS and CDR2 YFSETQ. The CDR3 region is CASSLTVIVNTEAFF. The DNA of the CDR3 is TGCGCCAGCAGCCTGACAGTTATTGTGAACACTGAAGCTTTCTTT.

This clonotype was observed at least ten times. The chain is built from TRBV27 and TRBJ1-1, with D possibly being TRBD1 (6 bases). The germline gives CDR1 MNHEY, CDR2 SMNVEV (reference sequence). Trimming stripped 4 bases from V and 4 bases from J, with 13 bases between. The CDR3 covers 14 residues. The CDR3 bases are TGTGCCAGCAGTTACGGGGGGGCATTCACTGAAGCTTTCTTT. Translation gives CASSYGGAFTEAFF.